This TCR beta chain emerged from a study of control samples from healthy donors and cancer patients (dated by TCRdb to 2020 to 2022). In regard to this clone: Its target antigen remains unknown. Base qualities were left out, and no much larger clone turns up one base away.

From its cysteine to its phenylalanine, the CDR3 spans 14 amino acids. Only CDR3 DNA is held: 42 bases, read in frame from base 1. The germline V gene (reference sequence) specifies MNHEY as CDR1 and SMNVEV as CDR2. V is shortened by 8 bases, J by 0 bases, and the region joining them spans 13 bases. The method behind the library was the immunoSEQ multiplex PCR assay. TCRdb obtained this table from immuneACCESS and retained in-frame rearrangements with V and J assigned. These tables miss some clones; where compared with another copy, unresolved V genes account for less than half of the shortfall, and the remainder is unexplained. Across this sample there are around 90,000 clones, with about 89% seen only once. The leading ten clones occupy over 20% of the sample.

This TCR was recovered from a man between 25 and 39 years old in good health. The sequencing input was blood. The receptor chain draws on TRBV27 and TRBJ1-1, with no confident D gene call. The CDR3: CASAPDHMNTEAFF. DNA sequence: TGTGCCAGCGCTCCAGACCACATGAACACTGAAGCTTTCTTT.